A selection of T cell receptor beta chains follows, all from one sample in a study of control samples from healthy donors and cancer patients. Clones were sequenced by immunoSEQ multiplex PCR, and TCRdb holds only the in-frame ones, with some missing. Counted here are about 270,000 clones, over 75% occurring once; the ten biggest clones make up 10% to 15%. The sequencing sample was made of PBMCs. All receptors derive from a woman aged 55-70 years with lung cancer. Each CDR3 is given without its conserved first and last residue. Fields, in order: J gene, V gene, CDR3 protein.

>TRBJ1-4|TRBV27
ASSSDWAESEKLF
>TRBJ2-5|TRBV5-1
ASSLGDRGKETQY
>TRBJ1-2|TRBV5-1
ASSRDSTYGYT
>TRBJ2-1|TRBV28
ASSLAGGYNEQF
>TRBJ2-1|TRBV5-4
ASSLGRNNEQF
>TRBJ1-2|TRBV28
ASSAGPYGYT
>TRBJ1-1|TRBV18
ASSPPGQGGKTEAF
>TRBJ2-5|TRBV2
ASSDQDRARTQY
>TRBJ2-7|TRBV18
ASSPGQSYEQY
>TRBJ2-7|TRBV6-2/TRBV6-3
ASSYTGGPYEQY
>TRBJ2-1|TRBV7-3
ASSRLAGQAYNEQF
>TRBJ1-1|TRBV5-1
ASSLEVNTEAF
>TRBJ1-6|TRBV2
ASSDTNSPLH
>TRBJ2-1|TRBV5-1
ASSSNGQSSYNEQF
>TRBJ1-1|TRBV7-6
ASSLGPRTEAF
>TRBJ1-1|TRBV7-9
ASSLGVGLAEAF
>TRBJ2-5|TRBV11-1
ASSLGGDRGGETQY
>TRBJ1-6|TRBV4-1
ASSYGTGGLVTSPLH
>TRBJ1-6|TRBV7-8
ASSPRGGQGNNSPLH
>TRBJ2-5|TRBV27
ASSFYGGGAETQY
>TRBJ1-2|TRBV6-5
ASSYLQNYGYT
>TRBJ2-7|TRBV3-1/TRBV3-2
ASSQGGKSRYEQY